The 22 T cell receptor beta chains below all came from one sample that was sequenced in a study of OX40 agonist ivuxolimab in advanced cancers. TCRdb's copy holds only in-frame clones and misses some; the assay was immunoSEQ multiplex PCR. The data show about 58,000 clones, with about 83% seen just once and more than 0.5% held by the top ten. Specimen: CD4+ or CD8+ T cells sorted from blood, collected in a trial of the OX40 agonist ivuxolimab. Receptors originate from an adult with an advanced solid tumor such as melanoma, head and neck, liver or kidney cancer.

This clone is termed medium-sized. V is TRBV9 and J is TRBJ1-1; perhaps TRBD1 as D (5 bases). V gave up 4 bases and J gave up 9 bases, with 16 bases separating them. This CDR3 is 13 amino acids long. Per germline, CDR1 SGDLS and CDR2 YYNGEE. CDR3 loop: CASSTRDFTKAFF. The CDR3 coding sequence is TGTGCCAGCAGCACTCGGGACTTTACGAAAGCTTTCTTT. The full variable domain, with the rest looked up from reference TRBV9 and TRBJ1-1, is DSGVTQTPKHLITATGQRVTLRCSPRSGDLSVYWYQQSLDQGLQFLIQYYNGEERAKGNILERFSAQQFPDLHSELNLSSLELGDSALYFCASSTRDFTKAFFGQGTRLTVV.

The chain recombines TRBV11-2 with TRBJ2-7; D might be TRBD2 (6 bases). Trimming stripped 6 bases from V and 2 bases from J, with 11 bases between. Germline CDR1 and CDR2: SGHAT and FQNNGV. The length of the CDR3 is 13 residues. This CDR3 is CASRTGTAYEQYF. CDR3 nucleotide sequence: TGTGCCAGCAGGACCGGGACTGCCTACGAGCAGTACTTC.

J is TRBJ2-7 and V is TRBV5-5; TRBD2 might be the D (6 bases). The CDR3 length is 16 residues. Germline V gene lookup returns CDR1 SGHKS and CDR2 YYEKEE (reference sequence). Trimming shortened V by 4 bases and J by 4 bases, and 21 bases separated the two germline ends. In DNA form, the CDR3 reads TGTGCCAGCAGCGCCAACCCGCGGAGGGCCGGATACGAGCAGTACTTC. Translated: CASSANPRRAGYEQYF. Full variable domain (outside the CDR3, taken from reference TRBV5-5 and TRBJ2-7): DAGVTQSPTHLIKTRGQQVTLRCSPISGHKSVSWYQQVLGQGPQFIFQYYEKEERGRGNFPDRFSARQFPNYSSELNVNALLLGDSALYLCASSANPRRAGYEQYFGPGTRLTVT.

The CDR3 DNA reads as TGTGCCAGCAGTGAGAGGGAGAACTATGGCTACACCTTC. Encoded protein: CASSERENYGYTF. This chain joins TRBV6-1 and TRBJ1-2; D is uncertain. CDR1 and CDR2 (germline): MNHNS, SASEGT. V dropped 3 bases and J dropped 2 bases, with 7 bases sitting between them. There are 13 residues in the CDR3.

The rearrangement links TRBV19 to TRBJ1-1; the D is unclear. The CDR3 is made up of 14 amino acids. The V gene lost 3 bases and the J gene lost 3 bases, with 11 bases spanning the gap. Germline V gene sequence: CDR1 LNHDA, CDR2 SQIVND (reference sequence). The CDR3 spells CASSIRLADTEAFF. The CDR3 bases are TGTGCCAGTAGTATTCGATTAGCGGACACTGAAGCTTTCTTT.

Written as DNA, the CDR3 is TGTGCCAGCAGTTACTCTTCGGACGGCAATCAGCCCCAGCATTTT. Translation: CASSYSSDGNQPQHF. The chain combines TRBV6-5 with TRBJ1-5; D is unresolved. The length of the CDR3 is 15 residues. The germline CDR1 and CDR2 sequences are MNHEY and SVGAGI. V gave up 0 bases and J gave up 2 bases, with 8 bases separating them.

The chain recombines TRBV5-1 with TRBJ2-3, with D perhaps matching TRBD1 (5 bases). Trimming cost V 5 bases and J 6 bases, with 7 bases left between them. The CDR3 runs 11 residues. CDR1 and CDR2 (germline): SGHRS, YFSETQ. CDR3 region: CASRGADTQYF. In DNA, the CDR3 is TGCGCCAGCAGAGGGGCGGATACGCAGTATTTT.

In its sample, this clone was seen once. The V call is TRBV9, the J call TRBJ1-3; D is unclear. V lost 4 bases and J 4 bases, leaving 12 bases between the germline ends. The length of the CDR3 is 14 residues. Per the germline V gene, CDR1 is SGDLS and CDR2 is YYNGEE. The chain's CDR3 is CASSQQGWGNTIYF. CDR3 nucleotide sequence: TGTGCCAGCAGCCAACAAGGTTGGGGAAACACCATATATTTT.

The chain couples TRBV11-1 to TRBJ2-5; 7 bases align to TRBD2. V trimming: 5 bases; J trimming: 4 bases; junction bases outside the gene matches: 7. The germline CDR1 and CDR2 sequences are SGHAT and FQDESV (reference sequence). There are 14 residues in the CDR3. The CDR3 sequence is CASSKDGGTETQYF. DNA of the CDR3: TGTGCCAGCAGCAAGGACGGGGGGACAGAGACCCAGTACTTC. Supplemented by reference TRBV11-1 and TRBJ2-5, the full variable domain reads EAEVAQSPRYKITEKSQAVAFWCDPISGHATLYWYRQILGQGPELLVQFQDESVVDDSQLPKDRFSAERLKGVDSTLKIQPAELGDSAMYLCASSKDGGTETQYFGPGTRLLVL.

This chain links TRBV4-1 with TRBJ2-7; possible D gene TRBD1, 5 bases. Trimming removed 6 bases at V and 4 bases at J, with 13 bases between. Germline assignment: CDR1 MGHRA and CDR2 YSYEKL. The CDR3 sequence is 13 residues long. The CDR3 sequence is CASRPADSYEQYF. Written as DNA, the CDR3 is TGCGCCAGCAGACCCGCCGACAGTTACGAGCAGTACTTC.

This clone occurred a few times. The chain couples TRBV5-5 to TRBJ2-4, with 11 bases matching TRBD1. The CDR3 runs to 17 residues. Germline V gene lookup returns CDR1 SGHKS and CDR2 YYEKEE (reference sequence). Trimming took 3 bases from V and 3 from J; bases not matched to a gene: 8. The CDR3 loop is CASSSQDRGRVKNIQYF. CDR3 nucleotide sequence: TGTGCCAGCAGCTCCCAGGACAGGGGGCGCGTCAAAAACATTCAGTACTTC. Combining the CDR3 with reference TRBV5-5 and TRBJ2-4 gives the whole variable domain DAGVTQSPTHLIKTRGQQVTLRCSPISGHKSVSWYQQVLGQGPQFIFQYYEKEERGRGNFPDRFSARQFPNYSSELNVNALLLGDSALYLCASSSQDRGRVKNIQYFGAGTRLSVL.

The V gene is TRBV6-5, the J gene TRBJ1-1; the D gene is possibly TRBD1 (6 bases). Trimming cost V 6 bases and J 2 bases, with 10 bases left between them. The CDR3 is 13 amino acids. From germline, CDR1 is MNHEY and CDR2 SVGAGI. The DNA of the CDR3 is TGTGCCAGCAGATGGGGACACAACACTGAAGCTTTCTTT. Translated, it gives CASRWGHNTEAFF.

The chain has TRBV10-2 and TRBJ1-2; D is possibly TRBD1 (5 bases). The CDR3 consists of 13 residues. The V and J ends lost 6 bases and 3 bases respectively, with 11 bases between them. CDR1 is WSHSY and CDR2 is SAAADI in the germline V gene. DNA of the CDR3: TGCGCCAGCAGGTCAGGGCGAGACTATGGCTACACCTTC. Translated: CASRSGRDYGYTF.

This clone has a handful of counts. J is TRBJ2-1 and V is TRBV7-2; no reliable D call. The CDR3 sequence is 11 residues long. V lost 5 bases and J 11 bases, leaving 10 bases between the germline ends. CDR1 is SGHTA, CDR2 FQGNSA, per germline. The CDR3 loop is CASSPSRQQFF. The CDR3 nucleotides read TGTGCCAGCAGCCCCTCCCGACAGCAGTTCTTC.

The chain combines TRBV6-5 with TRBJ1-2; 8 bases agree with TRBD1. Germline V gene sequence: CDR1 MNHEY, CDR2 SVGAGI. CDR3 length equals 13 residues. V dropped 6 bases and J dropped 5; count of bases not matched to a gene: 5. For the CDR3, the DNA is TGTGCCAGCAGCCTCGACAGGGGTTATGGCTACACCTTC. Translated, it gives CASSLDRGYGYTF.

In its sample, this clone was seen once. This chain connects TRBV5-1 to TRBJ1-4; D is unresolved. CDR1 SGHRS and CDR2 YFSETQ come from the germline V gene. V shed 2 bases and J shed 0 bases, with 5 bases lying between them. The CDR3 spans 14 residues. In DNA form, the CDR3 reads TGCGCCAGCAGCTTAACTTCAACTAATGAAAAACTGTTTTTT. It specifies CASSLTSTNEKLFF.

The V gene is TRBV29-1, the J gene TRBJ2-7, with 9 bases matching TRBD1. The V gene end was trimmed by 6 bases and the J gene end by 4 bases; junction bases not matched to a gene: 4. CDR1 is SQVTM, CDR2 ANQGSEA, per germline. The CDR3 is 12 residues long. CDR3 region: CSVRDRAYEQYF. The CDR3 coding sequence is TGCAGCGTCCGGGACAGGGCGTACGAGCAGTACTTC.

As DNA, the CDR3 is TGCGCCAGCAGCCAAGATCCTGGACTAGCCAAAAACATTCAGTACTTC. Translated, it gives CASSQDPGLAKNIQYF. This chain links TRBV4-1 with TRBJ2-4; the D gene is possibly TRBD2 (5 bases). Germline V gene data show CDR1 as MGHRA and CDR2 as YSYEKL. This CDR3 region has 16 residues. Trimming stripped 0 bases from V and 0 bases from J, with 9 bases between.

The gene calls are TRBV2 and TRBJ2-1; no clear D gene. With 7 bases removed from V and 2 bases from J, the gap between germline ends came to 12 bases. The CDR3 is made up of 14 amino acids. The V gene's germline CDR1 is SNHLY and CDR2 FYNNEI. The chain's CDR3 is CASTPIFPYNEQFF. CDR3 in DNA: TGTGCCAGCACCCCCATTTTTCCCTACAATGAGCAGTTCTTC.

For the CDR3, the DNA is TGTGCCAGCAAGCAAGGGACGAACACCGGGGAGCTGTTTTTT. Its translation: CASKQGTNTGELFF. V usage is TRBV2 and J usage is TRBJ2-2, with D unresolved. The V end was cut by 7 bases, the J end by 0 bases, with 9 bases between. The CDR3 has 14 residues. Germline lookup yields CDR1 SNHLY and CDR2 FYNNEI. Full variable domain (missing parts from reference TRBV2 and TRBJ2-2): EPEVTQTPSHQVTQMGQEVILRCVPISNHLYFYWYRQILGQKVEFLVSFYNNEISEKSEIFDDQFSVERPDGSNFTLKIRSTKLEDSAMYFCASKQGTNTGELFFGEGSRLTVL.

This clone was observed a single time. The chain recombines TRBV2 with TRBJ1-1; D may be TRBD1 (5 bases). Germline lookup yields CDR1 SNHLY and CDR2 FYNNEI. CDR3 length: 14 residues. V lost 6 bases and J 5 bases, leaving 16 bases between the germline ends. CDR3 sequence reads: CASRVSGGETEAFF. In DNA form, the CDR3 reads TGTGCCAGCAGGGTTAGTGGGGGTGAGACTGAAGCTTTCTTT.

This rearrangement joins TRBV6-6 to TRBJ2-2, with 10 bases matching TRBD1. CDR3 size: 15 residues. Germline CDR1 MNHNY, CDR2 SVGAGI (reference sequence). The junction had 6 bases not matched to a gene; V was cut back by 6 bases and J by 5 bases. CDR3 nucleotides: TGTGCCAGCAGGGATAGACAGGGGGCGACCGGGGAGCTGTTTTTT. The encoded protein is CASRDRQGATGELFF.